These 8 T cell receptor beta chains share one sample of origin, sequenced in a study of PD-1 blockade in classical Hodgkin lymphoma. Some clones are missing from TCRdb's copy, which holds only in-frame ones; the method was immunoSEQ multiplex PCR. The table has 25,000 to 30,000 clones, roughly 90% seen once. The time point is: newly diagnosed, previously untreated cHL patient sample. Magnetic negative selection of thawed PBMCs was the method by which CD4+ T cells were purified. Sequenced: CD4+ T cells from blood. The receptor source for this set is a human donor with classical Hodgkin lymphoma.

The V call is TRBV5-1, the J call TRBJ2-4; 7 positions agree with TRBD1. The V and J ends lost 2 bases and 4 bases, in that order; junction bases with no gene match: 6. This CDR3 spans 15 amino acids. The germline CDR1 and CDR2 sequences are SGHRS and YFSETQ. For the CDR3, the DNA is TGCGCCAGCAGCTTTGACGGGACAGAGAAAAACATTCAGTACTTC. Encoded protein: CASSFDGTEKNIQYF.

This chain uses TRBV23-1 with TRBJ1-1, with D perhaps TRBD1 (5 bases). TRBV23-1 is annotated as an ORF whose role is uncertain. Trimming cost V 2 bases and J 4 bases, with 17 bases left between them. The CDR3 is made up of 16 amino acids. The CDR3 here is CASSQDGAGPGTEAFF. CDR3 DNA sequence: TGCGCCAGCAGTCAAGACGGGGCGGGGCCTGGCACTGAAGCTTTCTTT.

In this sample, this clone turned up a few times. A read error may produce the germline difference seen at one junction end. The chain links TRBV7-9 to TRBJ2-7, with 8 bases that match TRBD1. This CDR3 is built from 12 residues. Germline loops: CDR1 SEHNR, CDR2 FQNEAQ (reference sequence). CDR3 coding DNA: TGTGCCAGCAGCTTAGCCGTCGGACAGGGAGTCTTC. It codes for CASSLAVGQGVF.

This clone showed up just once. The rearrangement joins TRBV6-5 to TRBJ1-1; D unclear. There are 15 residues in the CDR3. Between the trimmed V and J ends, which lost 0 bases and 4 bases, there was a span of 12 bases. Germline V lookup: CDR1 MNHEY, CDR2 SVGAGI. The DNA for the CDR3 is TGTGCCAGCAGTTACTCGAGCGTGTTTGTCACTGAAGCTTTCTTT. This encodes CASSYSSVFVTEAFF.

This chain links TRBV28 with TRBJ2-1, with D possibly matching TRBD2 (6 bases). Per germline, CDR1 MDHEN and CDR2 SYDVKM. V was clipped by 3 bases and J by 9 bases, with 9 bases between them. The CDR3 has 12 amino acids. For the CDR3, the DNA is TGTGCCAGCAGTTTTTGGAGGGGTGAGCAGTTCTTC. Protein: CASSFWRGEQFF.

The CDR3 bases are TGTGCCAGCAGCTTGCAACAGGGAAGACAAGAGACCCAGTACTTC. The encoded protein is CASSLQQGRQETQYF. V usage is TRBV5-4 and J usage is TRBJ2-5; D possibly corresponds to TRBD1 (6 bases). The CDR3 extends over 15 amino acids. Between the trimmed V and J ends, which lost 1 base and 2 bases, there was a span of 12 bases. Germline lookup yields CDR1 SGHNT and CDR2 YYREEE (reference sequence).

A few counts support this clone. The chain combines TRBV10-3 with TRBJ2-2; no reliable D call. The CDR3 has 11 residues. Per the germline V gene, CDR1 is ENHRY and CDR2 is SYGVKD. V was pared by 3 bases and J by 6 bases, with 2 bases between. The CDR3 DNA reads as TGTGCCATCAGTGATTCCGGGGAGCTGTTTTTT. Protein sequence: CAISDSGELFF.

This chain connects TRBV6-5 to TRBJ2-7; 12 bases map to TRBD2. Trimming removed 2 bases from V and 4 bases from J; junction bases left unmatched: 6. The CDR3 contains 16 residues. Germline V gene sequence: CDR1 MNHEY, CDR2 SVGAGI. CDR3 sequence reads: CASSYGRLAGEYEQYF. The DNA for the CDR3 is TGTGCCAGCAGTTACGGCCGACTAGCGGGAGAGTACGAGCAGTACTTC.